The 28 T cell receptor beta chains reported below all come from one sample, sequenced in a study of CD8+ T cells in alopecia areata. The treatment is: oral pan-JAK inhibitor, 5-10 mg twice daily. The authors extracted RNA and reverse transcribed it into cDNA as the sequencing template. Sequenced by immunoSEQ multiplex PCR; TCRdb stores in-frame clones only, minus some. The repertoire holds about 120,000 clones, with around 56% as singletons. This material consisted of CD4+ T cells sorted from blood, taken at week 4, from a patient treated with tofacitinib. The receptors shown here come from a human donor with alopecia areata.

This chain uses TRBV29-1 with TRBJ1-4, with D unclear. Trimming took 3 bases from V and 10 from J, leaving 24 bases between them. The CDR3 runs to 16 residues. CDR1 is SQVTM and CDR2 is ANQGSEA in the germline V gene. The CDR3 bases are TGCAGCGTTGAGCTCGGTCATTTAGGGATTTCCGGAAAACTGTTTTTT. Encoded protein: CSVELGHLGISGKLFF.

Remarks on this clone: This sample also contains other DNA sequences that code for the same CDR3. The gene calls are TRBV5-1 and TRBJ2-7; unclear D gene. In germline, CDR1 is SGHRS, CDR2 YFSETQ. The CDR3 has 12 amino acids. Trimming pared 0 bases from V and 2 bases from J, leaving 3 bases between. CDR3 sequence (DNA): TGCGCCAGCAGCTTGGATACCTACGAGCAGTACTTC. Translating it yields CASSLDTYEQYF.

This CDR3 reads CSVTGTITDTQYF. CDR3 coding DNA: TGCAGCGTGACAGGGACTATCACAGATACGCAGTATTTT. The chain carries TRBV29-1 and TRBJ2-3; D may be TRBD1 or TRBD2 (7 bases each). The CDR3 covers 13 residues. Trimming shortened V by 6 bases and J by 2 bases, and 12 bases separated the two germline ends. Looked up from germline, CDR1 is SQVTM and CDR2 is ANQGSEA.

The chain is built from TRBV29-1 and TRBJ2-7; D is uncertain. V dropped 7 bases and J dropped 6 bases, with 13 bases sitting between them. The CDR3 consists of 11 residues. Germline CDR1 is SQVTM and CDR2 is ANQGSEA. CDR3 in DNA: TGCAGCGGGAGTTACAACTCCGAGCAGTACTTC. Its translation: CSGSYNSEQYF.

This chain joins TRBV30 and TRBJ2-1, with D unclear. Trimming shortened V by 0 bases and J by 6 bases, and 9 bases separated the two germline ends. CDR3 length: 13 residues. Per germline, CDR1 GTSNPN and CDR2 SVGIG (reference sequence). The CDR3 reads CAWSVGPPNEQFF. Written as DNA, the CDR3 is TGTGCCTGGAGTGTAGGTCCCCCCAATGAGCAGTTCTTC.

CDR3 bases: TGTGCCAGCAGAAAACTAGCGGGAGAGTACAATGAGCAGTTCTTC. As protein: CASRKLAGEYNEQFF. The chain uses TRBV2 and TRBJ2-1; 11 bases are a match to TRBD2. The CDR3 spans 15 residues. CDR1 is SNHLY and CDR2 is FYNNEI in the germline V gene. V gave up 6 bases and J gave up 4 bases; unmatched junction bases: 5. Filled out from reference TRBV2 and TRBJ2-1, the complete variable domain reads EPEVTQTPSHQVTQMGQEVILRCVPISNHLYFYWYRQILGQKVEFLVSFYNNEISEKSEIFDDQFSVERPDGSNFTLKIRSTKLEDSAMYFCASRKLAGEYNEQFFGPGTRLTVL.

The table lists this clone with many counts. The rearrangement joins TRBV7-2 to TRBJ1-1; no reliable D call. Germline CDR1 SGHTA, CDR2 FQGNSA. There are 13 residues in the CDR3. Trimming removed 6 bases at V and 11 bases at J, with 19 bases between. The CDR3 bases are TGTGCCAGCAGATACCCCAGCAGCGGAGCGGCTTTCTTT. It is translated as CASRYPSSGAAFF.

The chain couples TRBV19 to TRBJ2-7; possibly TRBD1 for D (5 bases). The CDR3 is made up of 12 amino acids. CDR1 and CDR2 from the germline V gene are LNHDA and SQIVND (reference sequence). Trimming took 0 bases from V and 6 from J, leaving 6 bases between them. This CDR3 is CASSIERGEQYF. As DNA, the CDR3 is TGTGCCAGTAGTATAGAAAGGGGCGAGCAGTACTTC.

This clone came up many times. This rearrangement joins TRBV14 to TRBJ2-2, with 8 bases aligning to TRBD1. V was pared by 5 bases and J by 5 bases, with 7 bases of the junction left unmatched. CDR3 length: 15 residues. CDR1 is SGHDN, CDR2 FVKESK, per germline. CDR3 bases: TGTGCCAGCAGCGCGCGGACAGGGAGGACCGGGGAGCTGTTTTTT. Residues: CASSARTGRTGELFF.

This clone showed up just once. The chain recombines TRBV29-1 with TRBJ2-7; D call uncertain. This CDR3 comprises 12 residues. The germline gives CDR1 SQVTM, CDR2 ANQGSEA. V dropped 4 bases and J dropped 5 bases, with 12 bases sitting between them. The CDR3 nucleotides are TGCAGCGTTGGAAGAGCCAAGGACGAGCAGTACTTC. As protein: CSVGRAKDEQYF.

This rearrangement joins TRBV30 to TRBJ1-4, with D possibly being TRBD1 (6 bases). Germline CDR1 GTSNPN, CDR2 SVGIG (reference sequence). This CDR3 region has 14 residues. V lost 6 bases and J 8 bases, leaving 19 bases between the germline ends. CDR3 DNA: TGTGCCTGTCTGCGGGACACTCGCTTGGAAAAACTGTTTTTT. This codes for CACLRDTRLEKLFF.

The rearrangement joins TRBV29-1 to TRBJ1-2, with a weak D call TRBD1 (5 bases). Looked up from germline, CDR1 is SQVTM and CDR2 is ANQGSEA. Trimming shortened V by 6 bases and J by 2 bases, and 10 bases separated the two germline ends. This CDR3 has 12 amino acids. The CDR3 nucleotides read TGCAGCGTCCAACGACAGAACTATGGCTACACCTTC. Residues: CSVQRQNYGYTF.

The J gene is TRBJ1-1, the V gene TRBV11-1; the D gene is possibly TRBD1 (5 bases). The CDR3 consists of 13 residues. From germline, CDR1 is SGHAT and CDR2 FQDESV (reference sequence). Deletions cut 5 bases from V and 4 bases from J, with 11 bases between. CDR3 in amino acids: CASSGSGVTEAFF. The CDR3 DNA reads TGTGCCAGCAGCGGCTCGGGGGTCACTGAAGCTTTCTTT.

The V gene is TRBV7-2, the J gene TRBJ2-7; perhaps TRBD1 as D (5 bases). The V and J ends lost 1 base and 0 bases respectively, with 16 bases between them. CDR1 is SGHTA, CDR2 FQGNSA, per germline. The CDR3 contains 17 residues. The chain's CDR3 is CASSLGQSAWSSYEQYF. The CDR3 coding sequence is TGTGCCAGCAGCTTAGGACAGTCGGCTTGGAGCTCCTACGAGCAGTACTTC.

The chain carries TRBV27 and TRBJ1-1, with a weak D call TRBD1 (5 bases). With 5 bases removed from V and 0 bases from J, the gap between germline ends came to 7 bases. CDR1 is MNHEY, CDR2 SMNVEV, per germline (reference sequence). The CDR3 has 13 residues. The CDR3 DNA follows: TGTGCCAGCAGTGCCAGGGTGAACACTGAAGCTTTCTTT. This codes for CASSARVNTEAFF.

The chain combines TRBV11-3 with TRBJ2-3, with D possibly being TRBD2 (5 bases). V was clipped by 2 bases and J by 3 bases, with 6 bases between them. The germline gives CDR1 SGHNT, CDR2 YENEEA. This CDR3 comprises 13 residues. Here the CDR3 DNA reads TGTGCCAGCAGCTTACTAGCAACAGATACGCAGTATTTT. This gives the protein CASSLLATDTQYF.

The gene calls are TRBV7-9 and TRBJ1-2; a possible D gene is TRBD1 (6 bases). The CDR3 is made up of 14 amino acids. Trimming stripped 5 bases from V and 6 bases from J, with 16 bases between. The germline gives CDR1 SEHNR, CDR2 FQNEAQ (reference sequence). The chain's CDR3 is CASSQQTGADGYTF. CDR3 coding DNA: TGTGCCAGCAGCCAGCAGACGGGGGCCGATGGCTACACCTTC.

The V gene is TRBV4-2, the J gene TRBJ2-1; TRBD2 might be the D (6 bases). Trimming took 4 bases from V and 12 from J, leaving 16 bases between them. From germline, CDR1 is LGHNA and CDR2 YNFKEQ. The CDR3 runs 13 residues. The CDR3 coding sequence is TGTGCCAGCAGCCTTCGTGAATTGGAGGGGCAGTTCTTC. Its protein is CASSLRELEGQFF.

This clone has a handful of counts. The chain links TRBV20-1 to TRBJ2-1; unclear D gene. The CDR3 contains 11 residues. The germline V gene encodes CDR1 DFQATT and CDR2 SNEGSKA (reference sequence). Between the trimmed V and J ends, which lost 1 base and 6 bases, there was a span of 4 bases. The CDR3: CSARGPNEQFF. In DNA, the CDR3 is TGCAGTGCTAGAGGTCCCAATGAGCAGTTCTTC.

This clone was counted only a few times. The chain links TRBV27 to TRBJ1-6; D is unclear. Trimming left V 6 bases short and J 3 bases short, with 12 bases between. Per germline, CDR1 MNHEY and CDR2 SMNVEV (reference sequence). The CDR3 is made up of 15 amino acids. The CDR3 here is CASRVGAVYNSPLHF. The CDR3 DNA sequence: TGTGCCAGCAGGGTCGGCGCGGTCTATAATTCACCCCTCCACTTT.

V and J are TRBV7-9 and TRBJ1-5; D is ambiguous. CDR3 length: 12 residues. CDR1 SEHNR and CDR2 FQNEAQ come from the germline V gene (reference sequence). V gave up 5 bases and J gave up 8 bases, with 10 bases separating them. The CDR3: CASSDAGEPQHF. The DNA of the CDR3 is TGTGCCAGCAGCGACGCCGGGGAGCCCCAGCATTTT. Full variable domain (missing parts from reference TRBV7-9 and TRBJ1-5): DTGVSQNPRHKITKRGQNVTFRCDPISEHNRLYWYRQTLGQGPEFLTYFQNEAQLEKSRLLSDRFSAERPKGSFSTLEIQRTEQGDSAMYLCASSDAGEPQHFGDGTRLSIL.

Here the CDR3 DNA reads TGTGCCAGCAGTCAAGGGGGCCCTGAAGCTTTCTTT. Translated: CASSQGGPEAFF. The chain joins TRBV6-6 to TRBJ1-1; the match to TRBD1 covers 7 bases. This CDR3 spans 12 amino acids. CDR1 is MNHNY and CDR2 is SVGAGI in the germline V gene (reference sequence). V lost 5 bases and J lost 6; bases outside the gene matches: 3.

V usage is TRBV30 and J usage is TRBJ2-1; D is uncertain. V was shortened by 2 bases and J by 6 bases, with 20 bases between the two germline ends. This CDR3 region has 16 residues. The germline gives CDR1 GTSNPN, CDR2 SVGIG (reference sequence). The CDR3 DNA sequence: TGTGCCTGGAGTAATTCTAGGCGATGGGTCCCCAATGAGCAGTTCTTC. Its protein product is CAWSNSRRWVPNEQFF. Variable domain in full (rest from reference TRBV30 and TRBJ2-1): SQTIHQWPATLVQPVGSPLSLECTVEGTSNPNLYWYRQAAGRGLQLLFYSVGIGQISSEVPQNLSASRPQDRQFILSSKKLLLSDSGFYLCAWSNSRRWVPNEQFFGPGTRLTVL.

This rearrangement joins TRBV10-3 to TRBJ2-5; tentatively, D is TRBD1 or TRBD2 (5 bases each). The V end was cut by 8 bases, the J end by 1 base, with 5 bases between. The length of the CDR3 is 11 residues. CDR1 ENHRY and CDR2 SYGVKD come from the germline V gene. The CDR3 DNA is TGTGCCATCGGGGGCCAAGAGACCCAGTACTTC. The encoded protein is CAIGGQETQYF.

This chain's CDR3 is CAWTSGPHNEQFF. CDR3 coding DNA: TGTGCCTGGACTAGCGGGCCACACAATGAGCAGTTCTTC. The chain employs TRBV30 and TRBJ2-1; TRBD2 agrees at 8 bases. The J segment lost 5 bases and the V segment lost 4 bases, leaving 4 bases of the junction unmatched. CDR1 and CDR2 from the germline V gene are GTSNPN and SVGIG (reference sequence). CDR3 length: 13 residues.

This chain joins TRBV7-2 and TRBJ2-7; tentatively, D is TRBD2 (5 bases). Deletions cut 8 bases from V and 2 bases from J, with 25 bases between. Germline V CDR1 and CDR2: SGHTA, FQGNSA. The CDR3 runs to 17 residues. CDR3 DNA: TGTGCCAGCCAACCGAGCCAAAAACGGGGAGTAACCTACGAGCAGTACTTC. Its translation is CASQPSQKRGVTYEQYF. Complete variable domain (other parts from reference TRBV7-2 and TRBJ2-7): GAGVSQSPSNKVTEKGKDVELRCDPISGHTALYWYRQSLGQGLEFLIYFQGNSAPDKSGLPSDRFSAERTGGSVSTLTIQRTQQEDSAVYLCASQPSQKRGVTYEQYFGPGTRLTVT.

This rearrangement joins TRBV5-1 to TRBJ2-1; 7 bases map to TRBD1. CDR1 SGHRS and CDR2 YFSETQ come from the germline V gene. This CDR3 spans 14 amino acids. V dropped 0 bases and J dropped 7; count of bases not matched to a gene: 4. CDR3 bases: TGCGCCAGCAGCTTGGACAGGGGATGGAATGAGCAGTTCTTC. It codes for CASSLDRGWNEQFF.

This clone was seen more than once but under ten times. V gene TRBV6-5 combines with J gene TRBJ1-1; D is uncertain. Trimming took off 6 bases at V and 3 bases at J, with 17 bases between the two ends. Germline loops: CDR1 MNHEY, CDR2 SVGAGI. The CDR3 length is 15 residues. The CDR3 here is CASSPQLTTHTEAFF. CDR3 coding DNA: TGTGCCAGCAGCCCCCAGTTGACCACCCACACTGAAGCTTTCTTT.